The 27 T cell receptor beta chains below were found in one sample sequenced in a study of blood T cell repertoires in COVID-19. Profiled with immunoSEQ multiplex PCR; TCRdb holds only in-frame clones, not every one. The profile shows roughly 290,000 clones, approximately 90% of them singletons. The sequenced sample was peripheral blood. The receptors shown here come from a man aged 30 to 39 with acute or convalescent COVID-19.

In the case of this clone: The same CDR3 also results from other DNA sequences found in this sample. J is TRBJ1-4 and V is TRBV5-1, with 7 bases fitting TRBD1. The CDR3 is 12 residues long. Germline V CDR1 and CDR2: SGHRS, YFSETQ. Trimming removed 3 bases from V and 8 bases from J; junction bases left unmatched: 1. The CDR3 DNA reads as TGCGCCAGCAGCTGGACAGGAGAAAAACTGTTTTTT. Its protein is CASSWTGEKLFF.

This clone was detected once. The genes are TRBV28 and TRBJ1-5; TRBD1 aligns across 7 bases. CDR1 and CDR2 from the germline V gene are MDHEN and SYDVKM. V was pared by 7 bases and J by 6 bases, with 6 bases of the junction left unmatched. This CDR3 is built from 13 residues. The CDR3 loop reads CASIKGGRQPQHF. In DNA form, the CDR3 reads TGTGCCAGCATCAAAGGGGGCCGTCAGCCCCAGCATTTT.

A few counts support this clone. The rearrangement joins TRBV5-1 to TRBJ1-2; D is undetermined. This CDR3 spans 15 amino acids. V was pared by 3 bases and J by 5 bases, with 17 bases between. Germline assignment: CDR1 SGHRS and CDR2 YFSETQ. CDR3 sequence: CASSSSSTERYGYTF. Written as DNA, the CDR3 is TGCGCCAGCAGCTCCTCTTCCACCGAGCGTTATGGCTACACCTTC.

DNA of the CDR3: TGCGCCAGCAGCTGGGGGGGCTTAGGAGACAATGAGCAGTTCTTC. It yields the protein CASSWGGLGDNEQFF. The chain is built from TRBV5-1 and TRBJ2-1; D is perhaps TRBD2 (7 bases). Between the trimmed V and J ends, which lost 3 bases and 5 bases, there was a span of 15 bases. Germline CDR1 SGHRS, CDR2 YFSETQ. The CDR3 consists of 15 residues. The full variable domain, its missing parts supplied by reference TRBV5-1 and TRBJ2-1, is KAGVTQTPRYLIKTRGQQVTLSCSPISGHRSVSWYQQTPGQGLQFLFEYFSETQRNKGNFPGRFSGRQFSNSRSEMNVSTLELGDSALYLCASSWGGLGDNEQFFGPGTRLTVL.

The chain links TRBV4-1 to TRBJ2-1, with TRBD1 identical over 9 bases. V gave up 4 bases and J gave up 9 bases; unmatched junction bases: 10. This CDR3 comprises 15 residues. Germline V gene lookup returns CDR1 MGHRA and CDR2 YSYEKL. CDR3 coding DNA: TGCGCCAGCAGCCGCGGGACAGGGTTGGTAGGTGAGCAGTTCTTC. Translation gives CASSRGTGLVGEQFF.

This chain links TRBV2 with TRBJ1-5; 12 bases agree with TRBD1. From germline, CDR1 is SNHLY and CDR2 FYNNEI. The CDR3 totals 14 residues. Trimming cost V 6 bases and J 5 bases; bases outside gene matches: 2. CDR3 sequence: CASSRDRGHQPQHF. CDR3 coding DNA: TGTGCCAGCAGCCGGGACAGGGGGCATCAGCCCCAGCATTTT.

V usage is TRBV30 and J usage is TRBJ2-1, with TRBD2 matching over 13 bases. V lost 4 bases and J lost 12; bases outside the gene matches: 12. CDR3 size: 15 residues. The germline V gene has CDR1 GTSNPN and CDR2 SVGIG (reference sequence). The CDR3 DNA is TGTGCCTGGACGCCCGGACTAGCGGGAGTTCGAGGGCAGTTCTTC. Translated, it gives CAWTPGLAGVRGQFF. Combining the CDR3 with reference TRBV30 and TRBJ2-1 gives the whole variable domain SQTIHQWPATLVQPVGSPLSLECTVEGTSNPNLYWYRQAAGRGLQLLFYSVGIGQISSEVPQNLSASRPQDRQFILSSKKLLLSDSGFYLCAWTPGLAGVRGQFFGPGTRLTVL.

The V gene is TRBV4-1, the J gene TRBJ2-1, with 8 bases matching TRBD2. The CDR3 has 16 amino acids. From germline, CDR1 is MGHRA and CDR2 YSYEKL. V shed 3 bases and J 4 bases; nucleotides not matched to a gene: 8. In DNA form, the CDR3 reads TGCGCCAGCAGCCAGCCCGGGACTAGAAAATACAATGAGCAGTTCTTC. Amino acids: CASSQPGTRKYNEQFF.

This chain uses TRBV19 with TRBJ1-5; D uncertain. Germline-derived CDR1 and CDR2 are LNHDA and SQIVND (reference sequence). The CDR3 consists of 15 residues. Trimming took off 4 bases at V and 4 bases at J, with 14 bases between the two ends. CDR3 protein: CASSKLQVPNQPQHF. CDR3 in DNA: TGTGCCAGTAGTAAACTCCAGGTCCCGAATCAGCCCCAGCATTTT.

This sequence joins TRBV4-1 and TRBJ1-3; a weak D match, TRBD1 (5 bases). Per germline, CDR1 MGHRA and CDR2 YSYEKL. CDR3 length: 20 residues. V was clipped by 8 bases and J by 0 bases, with 29 bases between them. In DNA, the CDR3 is TGCGCCAGCGCAACCGCTTCCGGGACTATTTATGGAAGCTCTGGAAACACCATATATTTT. Translation gives CASATASGTIYGSSGNTIYF.

In DNA form, the CDR3 reads TGTGCCAGCAGCTTGGTCCCAGGCTCACACGAGCAGTACTTC. Its translation: CASSLVPGSHEQYF. The chain has TRBV5-5 and TRBJ2-7, with no clear D. Germline CDR1 is SGHKS and CDR2 is YYEKEE (reference sequence). V was clipped by 0 bases and J by 5 bases, with 12 bases between them. The CDR3 has 14 amino acids.

The sample holds one count of this clone. The chain has TRBV4-2 and TRBJ1-1; a possible D gene is TRBD1 (5 bases). Germline lookup yields CDR1 LGHNA and CDR2 YNFKEQ. This CDR3 is 14 amino acids long. V was cut by 0 bases and J by 8 bases, with 13 bases left in between. The CDR3 protein is CASSQEGVASEAFF. The CDR3 nucleotides read TGTGCCAGCAGCCAAGAAGGGGTCGCCTCCGAAGCTTTCTTT.

The chain combines TRBV11-2 with TRBJ2-2, with TRBD1 identical over 7 bases. V was pared by 2 bases and J by 5 bases, with 2 bases of the junction left unmatched. This CDR3 is 14 amino acids long. Germline V gene data show CDR1 as SGHAT and CDR2 as FQNNGV. Here the CDR3 reads CASSLWDSTGELFF. The CDR3 DNA follows: TGTGCCAGCAGCTTATGGGACAGTACCGGGGAGCTGTTTTTT.

The rearrangement links TRBV18 to TRBJ2-7, with D perhaps matching TRBD1 (6 bases). In germline, CDR1 is KGHSH, CDR2 LQKENI. The CDR3 is 13 amino acids. Between the trimmed V and J ends, which lost 7 bases and 2 bases, there was a span of 12 bases. The CDR3 coding sequence is TGTGCCAGCTTCCAAGGGGGTACCTACGAGCAGTACTTC. Translation gives CASFQGGTYEQYF.

The V and J genes are TRBV30 and TRBJ1-3; D not resolved. V lost 4 bases to trimming and J lost 0 bases, with 13 bases between them. CDR3 length: 15 residues. In germline, CDR1 is GTSNPN, CDR2 SVGIG (reference sequence). The CDR3 here is CAWNLGGYSGNTIYF. CDR3 DNA: TGTGCCTGGAATTTAGGCGGTTACTCTGGAAACACCATATATTTT.

This CDR3 is CASSLRVTGIASTEAFF. The CDR3 DNA is TGTGCCAGCAGCTTGAGGGTGACAGGGATTGCGAGCACTGAAGCTTTCTTT. The V call is TRBV5-6, the J call TRBJ1-1; 7 positions match TRBD1. The CDR3 consists of 17 residues. J lost 4 bases, V lost 1 base, and 13 bases had no gene match. The germline V gene encodes CDR1 SGHDT and CDR2 YYEEEE.

The chain is built from TRBV10-1 and TRBJ2-7, with D possibly matching TRBD2 (6 bases). The CDR3 consists of 13 residues. The germline V and J ends were trimmed by 5 bases and 3 bases, with 11 bases remaining between them. Per the germline V gene, CDR1 is WNHNN and CDR2 is SYGVQD (reference sequence). CDR3 coding DNA: TGCGCCAGCAGTAAACGGGGAGGCTACGAGCAGTACTTC. Its translation is CASSKRGGYEQYF.

The chain employs TRBV19 and TRBJ1-1; 9 bases map to TRBD1. The V segment lost 4 bases and the J segment 4 bases; nucleotides outside the gene matches: 4. The CDR3 is 14 amino acids. Germline values: CDR1 LNHDA, CDR2 SQIVND (reference sequence). CDR3 DNA sequence: TGTGCCAGTAGTACGGACAGGGGTTCCACTGAAGCTTTCTTT. Translated, it gives CASSTDRGSTEAFF.

On this clone itself: The junction does not match germline at one end; this may be a read error. This chain links TRBV25-1 with TRBJ1-2, with TRBD1 matching over 9 bases. This CDR3 region has 13 residues. The germline V gene encodes CDR1 MGHDK and CDR2 SYGVNS. The CDR3 loop reads CASSGWDRAPSAF. CDR3 bases: TGTGCCAGCAGTGGCTGGGACAGGGCACCTTCCGCCTTC.

Notes on this clone: At one end the junction does not follow the germline gene, possibly because of a read error. The genes are TRBV5-8 and TRBJ2-1; 8 bases map to TRBD2. The V gene's germline CDR1 is SGHTS and CDR2 YDEGEE. CDR3 length equals 12 residues. The CDR3 DNA follows: TGTGCCAGCAGCCGGACTAGCTTTTCAGCCCTCTTC. It codes for CASSRTSFSALF.

CDR3 sequence (DNA): TGTGCCAGTAGTATGTTTTTTAGACAGTTTAACAATGAGCAGTTCTTC. Its translation is CASSMFFRQFNNEQFF. This sequence joins TRBV19 and TRBJ2-1; tentatively, D is TRBD1 (5 bases). The CDR3 sequence is 16 residues long. Germline V gene sequence: CDR1 LNHDA, CDR2 SQIVND (reference sequence). V lost 3 bases to trimming and J lost 5 bases, with 17 bases between them.

With regard to this clone: Since a far larger clone is one base different, this is likely a read error. This chain joins TRBV6-5 and TRBJ2-7, with D maybe TRBD1 (6 bases). The V end was cut by 2 bases, the J end by 3 bases, with 11 bases between. The CDR3 covers 14 residues. Looked up from germline, CDR1 is MNHEY and CDR2 is SVGAGI. The CDR3 region is CASSYGTWGYEQYF. CDR3 DNA sequence: TGTGCCAGCAGTTACGGGACATGGGGCTACGAGCAGTACTTC.

This chain links TRBV6-2 or TRBV6-3 with TRBJ2-1; 8 bases are a match to TRBD2. After removal of 6 bases from V and 6 bases from J, the junction contained 19 bases not matched to a gene. Germline lookup yields CDR1 MNHEY and CDR2 SVGEGT. The CDR3 is 18 residues long. CDR3: CASSPLTMGSGKLNEQFF. Written as DNA, the CDR3 is TGTGCCAGCAGCCCTCTCACTATGGGTAGCGGGAAACTCAATGAGCAGTTCTTC.

The chain links TRBV5-1 to TRBJ2-7, with 8 positions matching TRBD1. The germline CDR1 and CDR2 sequences are SGHRS and YFSETQ. J gave up 2 bases and V 3 bases, and 4 bases lay outside the gene matches. The CDR3 length is 14 residues. CDR3: CASSYRTGPYEQYF. DNA of the CDR3: TGCGCCAGCAGCTATCGGACAGGGCCCTACGAGCAGTACTTC.

A remark on this clone: A read error may produce the germline difference seen at one junction end. The CDR3 nucleotides read TGTGCCGGCAGCTTAGGGAGCGCGGGGGGGGCTGAGCAGTTCTTC. Translated, it gives CAGSLGSAGGAEQFF. V is TRBV7-8 and J is TRBJ2-1, with TRBD2 matching over 9 bases. This CDR3 is 15 amino acids long. The germline V gene has CDR1 SGHVS and CDR2 FQNEAQ.

The chain links TRBV30 to TRBJ1-4; D is possibly TRBD1 (6 bases). CDR3 length equals 18 residues. V was clipped by 3 bases and J by 0 bases, with 20 bases between them. In germline, CDR1 is GTSNPN, CDR2 SVGIG (reference sequence). This chain's CDR3 is CAWRSPPGQVATNEKLFF. CDR3 nucleotide sequence: TGTGCCTGGAGGAGCCCTCCGGGACAAGTCGCAACTAATGAAAAACTGTTTTTT.

V is TRBV28 and J is TRBJ1-3; weak D call: TRBD1 (5 bases). Germline assignment: CDR1 MDHEN and CDR2 SYDVKM. Trimming shortened V by 4 bases and J by 4 bases, and 17 bases separated the two germline ends. This CDR3 is 16 amino acids long. CDR3 residues: CASSSTTALLGNTIYF. The DNA for the CDR3 is TGTGCCAGCAGTTCGACGACAGCCTTGTTAGGAAACACCATATATTTT.